The 9 T cell receptor beta chains below all came from one sample that was sequenced in a study of brain T cells in children with intractable seizures. The table came from immunoSEQ multiplex PCR; TCRdb's copy has only in-frame clones and leaves some out. The profile shows 50,000 to 80,000 clones, around 95% of them singletons. The source material was peripheral blood, sampled at surgery. These receptors were collected from a boy under two years old with focal cortical dysplasia and intractable seizures.

This chain uses TRBV3-1 (or the pseudogene TRBV3-2) with TRBJ2-3; D unclear. The germline V gene encodes CDR1 LGHDT and CDR2 YNNKEL (reference sequence). Trimming cost V 4 bases and J 1 base, with 15 bases left between them. The CDR3 has 16 amino acids. CDR3 sequence: CASSRVPTSGTDTQYF. The DNA for the CDR3 is TGTGCCAGCAGCCGGGTGCCGACATCTGGCACAGATACGCAGTATTTT.

This clone was found once. The rearrangement uses TRBV7-3 and TRBJ2-3; 7 nucleotides agree with TRBD2. The germline V gene encodes CDR1 SGHTA and CDR2 FQGTGA. There are 13 residues in the CDR3. After removal of 2 bases from V and 4 bases from J, the junction contained 0 bases not matched to a gene. CDR3 nucleotides: TGTGCCAGCAGCTTAGCGGGAGCAGATACGCAGTATTTT. The encoded protein is CASSLAGADTQYF.

V is TRBV7-9 and J is TRBJ2-1; D not certain. In germline, CDR1 is SEHNR, CDR2 FQNEAQ (reference sequence). V lost 6 bases and J lost 8, with 11 bases in between. This CDR3 is built from 12 residues. The CDR3 region has the DNA TGTGCCAGCAGGCCTTTAGTGTATGAGCAGTTCTTC. Amino acid sequence: CASRPLVYEQFF.

In its sample, this clone was seen a few times. The V and J genes are TRBV2 and TRBJ1-5, with 8 bases fitting TRBD1. The CDR3 is 15 residues long. CDR1 is SNHLY and CDR2 is FYNNEI in the germline V gene. Trimming cost V 6 bases and J 3 bases; bases outside gene matches: 7. The DNA for the CDR3 is TGTGCCAGCAGGAGGACAGGGACCATCAATCAGCCCCAGCATTTT. It encodes CASRRTGTINQPQHF.

V and J are TRBV7-9 and TRBJ1-1; TRBD1 might be the D (5 bases). Germline CDR1 and CDR2: SEHNR and FQNEAQ (reference sequence). The germline V and J ends were trimmed by 5 bases and 4 bases, with 8 bases remaining between them. This CDR3 has 12 residues. CDR3 in amino acids: CASSGGGTEAFF. DNA for the CDR3: TGTGCCAGCAGCGGGGGAGGCACTGAAGCTTTCTTT.

This chain links TRBV4-1 with TRBJ2-1, with a possible D match to TRBD2 (5 bases). The CDR3 totals 15 residues. The V end was cut by 1 base, the J end by 5 bases, with 12 bases between. From germline, CDR1 is MGHRA and CDR2 YSYEKL. DNA for the CDR3: TGCGCCAGCAGCCAAGTTATGAGGGCCGACAATGAGCAGTTCTTC. As protein: CASSQVMRADNEQFF.

The gene calls are TRBV7-9 and TRBJ2-1; 13 nucleotides match TRBD2. Germline V lookup: CDR1 SEHNR, CDR2 FQNEAQ (reference sequence). This CDR3 is built from 16 residues. J was trimmed by 6 bases and V by 5 bases; bases with no gene match: 7. This chain's CDR3 is CASSLLLAGGFNEQFF. The CDR3 bases are TGTGCCAGCAGCCTCCTACTAGCGGGAGGGTTCAATGAGCAGTTCTTC.

The rearrangement joins TRBV7-9 to TRBJ1-2; D gene ambiguous. V lost 5 bases to trimming and J lost 4 bases, with 11 bases between them. Germline CDR1 is SEHNR and CDR2 is FQNEAQ (reference sequence). The CDR3 loop spans 13 amino acids. The CDR3 region is CASSPTVFYGYTF. The CDR3 bases are TGTGCCAGCAGCCCGACGGTCTTCTATGGCTACACCTTC.

This chain joins TRBV15 and TRBJ2-7; 9 bases line up with TRBD1. This CDR3 has 13 amino acids. Germline values: CDR1 LNHNV, CDR2 YYDKDF (reference sequence). J was trimmed by 6 bases and V by 9 bases; bases with no gene match: 9. The CDR3 is CATSGTGQSEQYF. As DNA, the CDR3 is TGTGCCACGTCGGGGACAGGGCAGTCCGAGCAGTACTTC.